Below, 2 T cell receptor beta chains from the same sample are listed, as sequenced in a study of blood T cell repertoires in COVID-19. Profiled with immunoSEQ multiplex PCR; TCRdb holds only in-frame clones, not every one. The sample contains 95,000 to 150,000 clones, 85% to 90% of which appear only once. Sequenced input: peripheral blood. The receptors here all came from an elderly man with acute or convalescent COVID-19.

This clone has a handful of counts. The chain carries TRBV5-5 and TRBJ2-1; D remains ambiguous. The CDR3 has 12 amino acids. Germline V gene sequence: CDR1 SGHKS, CDR2 YYEKEE (reference sequence). Trimming stripped 4 bases from V and 3 bases from J, with 5 bases between. CDR3 in amino acids: CASSPSYNEQFF. The CDR3 DNA follows: TGTGCCAGCAGCCCGAGCTACAATGAGCAGTTCTTC.

This clone was picked up a small number of times. The chain uses TRBV7-2 and TRBJ2-3, with 8 bases lining up with TRBD2. This CDR3 has 16 residues. Per the germline V gene, CDR1 is SGHTA and CDR2 is FQGNSA. Trimming at V came to 4 bases and at J to 0 bases, leaving 6 bases not matched to a gene. CDR3: CASSSRGGSSTDTQYF. The CDR3 bases are TGTGCCAGCAGCTCTCGGGGGGGGTCTAGCACAGATACGCAGTATTTT.